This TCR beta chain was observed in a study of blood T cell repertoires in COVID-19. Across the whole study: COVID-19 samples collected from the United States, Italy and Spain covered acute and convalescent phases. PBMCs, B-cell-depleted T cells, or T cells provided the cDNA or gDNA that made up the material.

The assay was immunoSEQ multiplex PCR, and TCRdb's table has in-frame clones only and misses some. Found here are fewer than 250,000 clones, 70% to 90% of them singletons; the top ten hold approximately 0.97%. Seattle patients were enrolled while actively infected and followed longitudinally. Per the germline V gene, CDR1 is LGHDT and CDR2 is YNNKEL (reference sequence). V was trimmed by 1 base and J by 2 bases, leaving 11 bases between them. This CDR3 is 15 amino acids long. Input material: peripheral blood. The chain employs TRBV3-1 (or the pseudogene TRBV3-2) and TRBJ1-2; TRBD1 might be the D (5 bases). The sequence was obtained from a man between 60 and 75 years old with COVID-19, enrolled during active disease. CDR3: CASSQVVKGNYGYTF. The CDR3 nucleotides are TGTGCCAGCAGCCAAGTGGTTAAGGGGAACTATGGCTACACCTTC.